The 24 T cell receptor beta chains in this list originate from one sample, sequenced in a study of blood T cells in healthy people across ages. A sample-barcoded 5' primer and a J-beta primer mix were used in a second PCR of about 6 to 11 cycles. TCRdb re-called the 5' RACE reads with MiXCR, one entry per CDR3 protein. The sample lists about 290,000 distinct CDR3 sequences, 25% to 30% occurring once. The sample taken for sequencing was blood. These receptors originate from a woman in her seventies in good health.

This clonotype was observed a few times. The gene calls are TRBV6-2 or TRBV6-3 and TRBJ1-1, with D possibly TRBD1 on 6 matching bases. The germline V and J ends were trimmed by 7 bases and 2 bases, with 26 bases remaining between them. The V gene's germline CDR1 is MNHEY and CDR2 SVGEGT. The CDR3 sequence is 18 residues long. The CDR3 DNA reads TGTGCCAGCACCCGAGGGGGACACACCTACGCTTCAAACACTGAAGCTTTCTTT. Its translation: CASTRGGHTYASNTEAFF.

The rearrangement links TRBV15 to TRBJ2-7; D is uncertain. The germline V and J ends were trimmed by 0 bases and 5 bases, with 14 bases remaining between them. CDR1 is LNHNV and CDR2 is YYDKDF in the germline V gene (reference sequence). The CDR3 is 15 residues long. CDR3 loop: CATSRDRLGLNEQYF. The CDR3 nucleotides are TGTGCCACCAGCAGAGATCGACTCGGGCTGAACGAGCAGTACTTC.

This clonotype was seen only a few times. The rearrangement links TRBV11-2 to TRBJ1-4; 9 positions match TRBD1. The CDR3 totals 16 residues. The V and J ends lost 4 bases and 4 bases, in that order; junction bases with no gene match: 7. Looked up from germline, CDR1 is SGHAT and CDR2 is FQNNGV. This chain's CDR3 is CASSYGTGFGNEKLFF. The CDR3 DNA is TGTGCCAGCAGCTACGGGACAGGGTTTGGTAATGAAAAACTGTTTTTT.

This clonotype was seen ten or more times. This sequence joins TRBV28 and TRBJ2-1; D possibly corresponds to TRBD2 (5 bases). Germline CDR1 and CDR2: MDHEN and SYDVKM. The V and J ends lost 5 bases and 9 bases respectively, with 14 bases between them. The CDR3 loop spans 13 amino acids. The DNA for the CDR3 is TGTGCCAGCAGTCACCCTGGGAGTCTTGAGCAGTTCTTC. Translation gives CASSHPGSLEQFF.

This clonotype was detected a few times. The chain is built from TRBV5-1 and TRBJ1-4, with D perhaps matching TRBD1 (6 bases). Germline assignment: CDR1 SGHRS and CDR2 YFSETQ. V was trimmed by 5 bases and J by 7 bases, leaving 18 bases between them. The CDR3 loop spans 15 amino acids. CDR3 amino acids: CASSNVGGFGEKLFF. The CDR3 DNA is TGCGCCAGCAGTAATGTAGGGGGATTTGGTGAAAAACTGTTTTTT.

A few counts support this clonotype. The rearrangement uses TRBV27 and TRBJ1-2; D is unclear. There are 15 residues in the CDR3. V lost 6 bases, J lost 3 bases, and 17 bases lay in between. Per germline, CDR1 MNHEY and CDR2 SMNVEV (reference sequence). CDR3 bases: TGTGCCAGCAGGACACAGAGGGTTGGGGACTATGGCTACACCTTC. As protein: CASRTQRVGDYGYTF.

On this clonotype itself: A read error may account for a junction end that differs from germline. CDR3 coding DNA: TGTGCCAGCAGCCCTCAGGGGACGAACACCGGGGAGCTGCTTTTT. Protein sequence: CASSPQGTNTGELLF. The chain recombines TRBV7-2 with TRBJ2-2, with D perhaps matching TRBD1 (6 bases). The CDR3 has 15 residues. Germline CDR1 reads SGHTA; CDR2 reads FQGNSA.

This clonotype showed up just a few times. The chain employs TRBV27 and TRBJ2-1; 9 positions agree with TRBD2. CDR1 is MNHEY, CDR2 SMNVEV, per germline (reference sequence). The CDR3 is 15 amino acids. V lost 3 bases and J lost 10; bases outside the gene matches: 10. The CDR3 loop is CASSFLREGRGEQFF. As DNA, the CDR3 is TGTGCCAGCAGTTTCCTGCGGGAGGGCCGGGGGGAGCAGTTCTTC.

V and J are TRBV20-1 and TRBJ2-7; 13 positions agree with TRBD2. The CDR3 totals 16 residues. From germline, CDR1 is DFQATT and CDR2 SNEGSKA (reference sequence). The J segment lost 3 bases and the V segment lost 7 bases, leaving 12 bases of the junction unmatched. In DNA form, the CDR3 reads TGCAGTGTCTTGACACCACGGACTAGCGGGAGCTACGAGCAGTACTTC. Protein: CSVLTPRTSGSYEQYF.

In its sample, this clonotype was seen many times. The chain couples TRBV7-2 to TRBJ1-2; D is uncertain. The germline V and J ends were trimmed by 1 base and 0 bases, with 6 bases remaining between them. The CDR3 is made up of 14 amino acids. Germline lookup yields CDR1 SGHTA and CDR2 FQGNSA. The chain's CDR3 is CASSLGRANYGYTF. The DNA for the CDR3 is TGTGCCAGCAGCTTAGGTCGAGCTAACTATGGCTACACCTTC.

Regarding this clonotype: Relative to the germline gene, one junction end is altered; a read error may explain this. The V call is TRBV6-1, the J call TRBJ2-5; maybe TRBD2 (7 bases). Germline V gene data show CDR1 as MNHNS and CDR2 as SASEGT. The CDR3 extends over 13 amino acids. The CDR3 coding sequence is TGTGCCGGCATCTGGTCTCGCGGGGGCGAAAAGTTCTTC. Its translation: CAGIWSRGGEKFF.

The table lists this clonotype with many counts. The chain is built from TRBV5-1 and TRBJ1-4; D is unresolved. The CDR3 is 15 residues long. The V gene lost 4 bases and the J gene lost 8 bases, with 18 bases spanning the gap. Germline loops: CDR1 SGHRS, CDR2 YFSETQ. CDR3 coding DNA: TGCGCCAGCAGCCGATCCGGGCAAGGGAAAGAAAAACTGTTTTTT. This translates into CASSRSGQGKEKLFF.

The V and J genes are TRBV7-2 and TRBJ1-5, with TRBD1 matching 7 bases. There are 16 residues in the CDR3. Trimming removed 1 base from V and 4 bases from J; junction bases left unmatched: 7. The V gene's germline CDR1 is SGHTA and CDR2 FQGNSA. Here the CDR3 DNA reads TGTGCCAGCAGCTTAGGAGGGGGCGTAGGGAATCAGCCCCAGCATTTT. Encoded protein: CASSLGGGVGNQPQHF.

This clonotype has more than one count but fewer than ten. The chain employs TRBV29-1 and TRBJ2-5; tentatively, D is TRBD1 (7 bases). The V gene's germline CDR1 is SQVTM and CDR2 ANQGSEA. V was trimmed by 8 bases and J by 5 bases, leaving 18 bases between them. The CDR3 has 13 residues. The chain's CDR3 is CSSSRAGGETQYF. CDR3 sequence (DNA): TGCAGCTCATCCCGTGCAGGGGGGGAGACCCAGTACTTC.

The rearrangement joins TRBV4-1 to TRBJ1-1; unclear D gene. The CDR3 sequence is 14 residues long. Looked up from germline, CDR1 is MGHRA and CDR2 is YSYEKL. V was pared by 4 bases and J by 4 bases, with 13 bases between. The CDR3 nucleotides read TGCGCCAGCAGCCCTCGGGAGGCGAGCACTGAAGCTTTCTTT. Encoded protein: CASSPREASTEAFF.

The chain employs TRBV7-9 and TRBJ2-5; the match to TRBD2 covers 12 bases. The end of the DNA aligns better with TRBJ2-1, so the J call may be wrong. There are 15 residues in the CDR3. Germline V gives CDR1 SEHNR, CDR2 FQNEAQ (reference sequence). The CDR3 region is CASSPPGLAGNEQFF. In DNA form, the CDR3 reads TGTGCCAGCAGCCCTCCGGGACTAGCGGGCAATGAGCAGTTCTTC.

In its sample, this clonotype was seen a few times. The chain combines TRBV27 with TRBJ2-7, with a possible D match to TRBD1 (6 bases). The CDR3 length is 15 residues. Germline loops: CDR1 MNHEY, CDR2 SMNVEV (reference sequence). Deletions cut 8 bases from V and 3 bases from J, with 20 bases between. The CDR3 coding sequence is TGTGCCAGCGGCCAACCTATCGGACAGAACTACGAGCAGTACTTC. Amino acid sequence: CASGQPIGQNYEQYF.

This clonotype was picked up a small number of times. The CDR3 loop reads CSDADRRTEAFF. The DNA for the CDR3 is TGCAGCGATGCCGACAGGAGGACTGAAGCTTTCTTT. This chain uses TRBV29-1 with TRBJ1-1, with a weak D call TRBD1 (6 bases). This CDR3 is 12 amino acids long. V was cut by 7 bases and J by 5 bases, with 14 bases left in between. Germline loops: CDR1 SQVTM, CDR2 ANQGSEA.

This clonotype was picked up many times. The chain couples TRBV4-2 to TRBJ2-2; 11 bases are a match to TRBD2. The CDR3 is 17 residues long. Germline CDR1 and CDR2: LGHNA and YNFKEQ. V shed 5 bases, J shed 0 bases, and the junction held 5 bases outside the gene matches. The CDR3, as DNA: TGTGCCAGCAGCTTCCTAGCGGGAGGCACGAACACCGGGGAGCTGTTTTTT. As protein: CASSFLAGGTNTGELFF.

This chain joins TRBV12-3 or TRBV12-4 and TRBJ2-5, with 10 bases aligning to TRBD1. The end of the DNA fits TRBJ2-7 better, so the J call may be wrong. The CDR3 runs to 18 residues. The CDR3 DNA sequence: TGTGCCAGCAGTTTTGACAGGGGGCTAAGCGGGAGCTCCTACGAGCAGTACTTC. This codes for CASSFDRGLSGSSYEQYF.

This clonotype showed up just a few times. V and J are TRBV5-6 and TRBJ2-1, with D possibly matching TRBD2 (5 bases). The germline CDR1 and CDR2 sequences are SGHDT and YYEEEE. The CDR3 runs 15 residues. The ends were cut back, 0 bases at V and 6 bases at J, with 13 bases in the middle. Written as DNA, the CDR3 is TGTGCCAGCAGCTTGGGGGGAACTAGGGCCAATGAGCAGTTCTTC. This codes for CASSLGGTRANEQFF.

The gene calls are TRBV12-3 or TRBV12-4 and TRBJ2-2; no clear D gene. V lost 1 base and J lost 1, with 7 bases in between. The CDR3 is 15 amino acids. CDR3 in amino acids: CASSLGEKNTGELFF. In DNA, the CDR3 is TGTGCCAGCAGTTTAGGAGAGAAGAACACCGGGGAGCTGTTTTTT.

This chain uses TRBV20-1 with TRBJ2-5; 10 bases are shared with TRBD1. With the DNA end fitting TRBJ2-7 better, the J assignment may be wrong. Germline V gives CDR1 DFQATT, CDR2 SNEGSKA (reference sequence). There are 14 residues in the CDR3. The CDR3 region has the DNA TGCAGTGCTAGAAGGGACAGGGGTTCCTACGAGCAGTACTTC. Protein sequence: CSARRDRGSYEQYF.

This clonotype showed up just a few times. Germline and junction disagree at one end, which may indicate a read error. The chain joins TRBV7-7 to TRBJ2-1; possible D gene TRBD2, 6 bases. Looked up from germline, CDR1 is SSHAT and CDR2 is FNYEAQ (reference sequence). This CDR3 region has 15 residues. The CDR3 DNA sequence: TGTGCTAGCAGCTTACAGACTAGTTCCTACAATGAGCAGTTCTTC. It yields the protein CASSLQTSSYNEQFF.